Below, 26 T cell receptor beta chains from the same sample are listed, as sequenced in a study of identical twins (TCRdb year 2016). The method behind the library was 5' RACE. TCRdb shows the sequencer as Illumina HiSeq 2000. TCRdb took the public reads, trimmed them with fastp at Q25, ran MiXCR for clone calling and kept in-frame beta chains. CDR3 protein duplicates are merged, each entry listing the most common genes and DNA. This sample is represented by about 240,000 distinct CDR3 sequences; 10% to 13% of them were singletons. The ten biggest clones cover 10% of the sample. The sample consisted of memory T cells sorted from blood. The cell subset or site label of this sample denotes: CD45RO+ enriched T cells. The receptors were gathered from a man aged 45-65 years in good health.

This chain joins TRBV24-1 and TRBJ2-5; TRBD1 is a possible D gene (6 bases). This CDR3 is built from 15 residues. Germline values: CDR1 KGHDR, CDR2 SFDVKD. V was cut by 3 bases and J by 1 base, with 11 bases left in between. The CDR3 spells CATSDPGQFQETQYF. The CDR3 bases are TGTGCCACCAGTGATCCCGGACAGTTCCAAGAGACCCAGTACTTC.

This clonotype was recorded a few times. The chain links TRBV12-3 or TRBV12-4 to TRBJ2-5; D is perhaps TRBD1 or TRBD2 (6 bases each). The V and J ends lost 10 bases and 5 bases respectively, with 11 bases between them. The CDR3 runs to 11 residues. CDR3 nucleotide sequence: TGTGCCACGGGGGCCGGGGAGACCCAGTACTTC. Protein product: CATGAGETQYF.

This clonotype was detected only once. The V call is TRBV20-1, the J call TRBJ2-2; D gene uncertain. V lost 0 bases to trimming and J lost 6 bases, with 14 bases between them. Per the germline V gene, CDR1 is DFQATT and CDR2 is SNEGSKA (reference sequence). The CDR3 is made up of 15 amino acids. CDR3 coding DNA: TGCAGTGCTAGAGATCTAGACTCAAAACCCGGGGAGCTGTTTTTT. This codes for CSARDLDSKPGELFF.

This clonotype was detected ten times or more. The gene calls are TRBV6-2 or TRBV6-3 and TRBJ2-2, with a tentative D call TRBD1 (6 bases). Trimming pared 6 bases from V and 4 bases from J, leaving 15 bases between. The CDR3 covers 15 residues. CDR1 and CDR2 (germline): MNHEY, SVGEGT. The CDR3 protein is CASSPGTTVTGELFF. In DNA, the CDR3 is TGTGCCAGCAGCCCTGGGACAACGGTCACCGGGGAGCTGTTTTTT.

Remarks on this clonotype: Since a much larger clone is just one base distant, this may be a read error. The gene calls are TRBV29-1 and TRBJ2-5; a weak D match, TRBD2 (6 bases). V dropped 4 bases and J dropped 2 bases, with 20 bases sitting between them. CDR1 and CDR2 (germline): SQVTM, ANQGSEA. CDR3 length: 16 residues. The CDR3 loop reads CSVGVGRSGTQETQYF. For the CDR3, the DNA is TGCAGCGTTGGAGTAGGCCGGTCTGGGACTCAAGAGACCCAGTACTTC.

Many counts were recorded for this clonotype. This chain links TRBV4-3 with TRBJ2-5; D might be TRBD1 (5 bases). Germline CDR1 LGHNA, CDR2 YSLEER. The CDR3 contains 13 residues. Trimming stripped 4 bases from V and 4 bases from J, with 10 bases between. CDR3 sequence (DNA): TGCGCCAGCAGCCTGTGGGGCGGAGAGACCCAGTACTTC. It yields the protein CASSLWGGETQYF.

Ten or more counts support this clonotype. The V call is TRBV5-1, the J call TRBJ1-5; 8 bases agree with TRBD1. The CDR3 length is 15 residues. J lost 7 bases, V lost 3 bases, and 9 bases had no gene match. CDR1 and CDR2 (germline): SGHRS, YFSETQ. The CDR3 DNA reads as TGCGCCAGCAGCTCCAGCGCGACAGGGGTCCAGCCCCAGCATTTT. Protein: CASSSSATGVQPQHF.

V gene TRBV3-1 combines with J gene TRBJ2-7, with D unclear. Germline CDR1 LGHDT, CDR2 YNNKEL (reference sequence). The CDR3 is 13 residues long. Trimming stripped 1 base from V and 3 bases from J, with 7 bases between. This chain's CDR3 is CASSQGLDYEQYF. The CDR3 bases are TGTGCCAGCAGCCAAGGTCTTGACTACGAGCAGTACTTC.

This clonotype came up a few times. The chain is built from TRBV19 and TRBJ2-1; tentatively, D is TRBD2 (6 bases). Germline-derived CDR1 and CDR2 are LNHDA and SQIVND (reference sequence). The CDR3 has 13 residues. V gave up 3 bases and J gave up 9 bases, with 12 bases separating them. CDR3 sequence reads: CASSMGWRGEQFF. In nucleotides, the CDR3 is TGTGCCAGTAGTATGGGGTGGCGGGGTGAGCAGTTCTTC.

Of note for this clonotype: A much larger clone is a single base away; this may be a read error. This chain uses TRBV20-1 with TRBJ1-2; D is possibly TRBD1 (6 bases). V lost 7 bases, J lost 6 bases, and 12 bases lay in between. CDR1 and CDR2 from the germline V gene are DFQATT and SNEGSKA (reference sequence). The CDR3 contains 11 residues. CDR3 nucleotides: TGCAGTGTTAACAGGGTTCATGGCTACACCTTC. It encodes CSVNRVHGYTF.

This clonotype was found a few times. The genes are TRBV5-1 and TRBJ1-2, with a tentative D call TRBD1 (5 bases). Germline-derived CDR1 and CDR2 are SGHRS and YFSETQ. The CDR3 is made up of 14 amino acids. Trimming removed 4 bases from V and 2 bases from J, with 12 bases in between. This CDR3 reads CASSNPTVNYGYTF. DNA for the CDR3: TGCGCCAGCAGCAATCCGACAGTCAACTATGGCTACACCTTC.

This clonotype was recorded many times. The gene calls are TRBV6-1 and TRBJ2-3; D remains unclear. CDR3 size: 17 residues. Between the trimmed V and J ends, which lost 6 bases and 0 bases, there was a span of 19 bases. Germline lookup yields CDR1 MNHNS and CDR2 SASEGT. The CDR3 DNA reads as TGTGCCAGCAGCCGAATTAGAGCTGTCACGAGCACAGATACGCAGTATTTT. As protein: CASSRIRAVTSTDTQYF.

The chain joins TRBV30 to TRBJ2-3; tentative D call: TRBD2 (6 bases). This CDR3 comprises 14 residues. V shed 2 bases and J shed 2 bases, with 11 bases lying between them. CDR1 and CDR2 (germline): GTSNPN, SVGIG (reference sequence). CDR3 nucleotide sequence: TGTGCCTGGAGTAGAGCGGGCATCACAGATACGCAGTATTTT. This translates into CAWSRAGITDTQYF.

Concerning this clonotype itself: A much larger clone sits a single nucleotide away, making a read error possible. J is TRBJ2-5 and V is TRBV10-3; 13 bases line up with TRBD2. V dropped 2 bases and J dropped 4; count of bases not matched to a gene: 10. This CDR3 is built from 18 residues. Germline V gives CDR1 ENHRY, CDR2 SYGVKD. CDR3 bases: TGTGCCATCAGTGAGACGAGGACTAGCGGGAGTAGTGGAGAGACCCAGTACTTC. This codes for CAISETRTSGSSGETQYF.

The chain has TRBV12-3 or TRBV12-4 and TRBJ1-1; tentative D call: TRBD1 (5 bases). The V end was cut by 8 bases, the J end by 6 bases, with 22 bases between. The CDR3 runs to 15 residues. For the CDR3, the DNA is TGTGCCAGCCGAGTTCAAAGTGGGGGAGGTGCTGAAGCTTTCTTT. Residues: CASRVQSGGGAEAFF.

This clonotype showed up just a few times. The chain combines TRBV12-3 or TRBV12-4 with TRBJ2-2, with a tentative D call TRBD2 (5 bases). Trimming cost V 7 bases and J 1 base, with 13 bases left between them. There are 15 residues in the CDR3. CDR3 in amino acids: CASIHSSQNTGELFF. Written as DNA, the CDR3 is TGTGCCAGCATCCATTCTAGCCAGAACACCGGGGAGCTGTTTTTT.

The rearrangement joins TRBV5-4 to TRBJ2-7, with 10 bases that match TRBD1. J was trimmed by 2 bases and V by 3 bases; bases with no gene match: 2. The CDR3 has 14 amino acids. Germline CDR1 reads SGHNT; CDR2 reads YYREEE (reference sequence). CDR3 region: CASSWDRGPYEQYF. As DNA, the CDR3 is TGTGCCAGCAGCTGGGACAGGGGACCCTACGAGCAGTACTTC.

This chain joins TRBV20-1 and TRBJ2-1, with TRBD2 matching 9 bases. V lost 4 bases, J lost 8 bases, and 9 bases stayed unmatched. The CDR3 totals 14 residues. The germline CDR1 and CDR2 sequences are DFQATT and SNEGSKA (reference sequence). In DNA form, the CDR3 reads TGCAGTGCTAAGGGGGTAGCGGGAGTTGATGAGCAGTTCTTC. Residues: CSAKGVAGVDEQFF.

This clonotype occurred a few times. The chain has TRBV9 and TRBJ2-1; 10 nucleotides agree with TRBD2. Germline CDR1 reads SGDLS; CDR2 reads YYNGEE. The CDR3 totals 15 residues. Losses at the gene ends were 3 bases for V and 6 bases for J; bases not matched to a gene: 6. In DNA form, the CDR3 reads TGTGCCAGCAGCGGGAGCGGGAGGGCCGGCAATGAGCAGTTCTTC. Translation: CASSGSGRAGNEQFF.

This clonotype showed up many times. This sequence joins TRBV28 and TRBJ2-7; 7 bases match TRBD2. V was pared by 8 bases and J by 3 bases, with 10 bases of the junction left unmatched. The CDR3 length is 14 residues. Germline V gene sequence: CDR1 MDHEN, CDR2 SYDVKM. This CDR3 reads CASQPGGRFYEQYF. CDR3 nucleotides: TGTGCCAGCCAACCGGGAGGTCGATTCTACGAGCAGTACTTC.

This clonotype came up many times. This chain connects TRBV18 to TRBJ1-2; tentative D call: TRBD1 (5 bases). Trimming pared 6 bases from V and 4 bases from J, leaving 15 bases between. The CDR3 is 14 amino acids. Germline values: CDR1 KGHSH, CDR2 LQKENI. The CDR3 DNA follows: TGTGCCAGCTCCGACCAGTCCGACAGCTATGGCTACACCTTC. This encodes CASSDQSDSYGYTF.

This clonotype came up many times. The rearrangement links TRBV2 to TRBJ2-1; TRBD2 agrees at 11 bases. The CDR3 spans 22 residues. The germline gives CDR1 SNHLY, CDR2 FYNNEI. V lost 2 bases to trimming and J lost 0 bases; unmatched junction nucleotides: 18. CDR3 region: CASSEPKGTSGSRSSSYNEQFF. For the CDR3, the DNA is TGTGCCAGCAGTGAACCCAAAGGGACTAGCGGAAGCAGAAGTAGCTCCTACAATGAGCAGTTCTTC.

This chain links TRBV7-3 with TRBJ2-1; TRBD2 is a possible D gene (5 bases). Trimming removed 5 bases at V and 4 bases at J, with 9 bases between. The CDR3 has 13 residues. CDR1 and CDR2 (germline): SGHTA, FQGTGA. Here the CDR3 reads CASSGSVYNEQFF. Here the CDR3 DNA reads TGTGCCAGCAGCGGGAGCGTTTACAATGAGCAGTTCTTC.

The J gene is TRBJ1-1, the V gene TRBV13; possibly TRBD1 for D (6 bases). V shed 5 bases and J shed 0 bases, with 16 bases lying between them. Germline CDR1 is PRHDT and CDR2 is FYEKMQ (reference sequence). The CDR3 spans 16 residues. CDR3 amino acids: CASSPRTARLNTEAFF. The CDR3 DNA is TGTGCCAGCAGCCCTCGGACAGCAAGACTGAACACTGAAGCTTTCTTT.

The chain recombines TRBV15 with TRBJ2-5; D may be TRBD1 or TRBD2 (5 bases each). Per the germline V gene, CDR1 is LNHNV and CDR2 is YYDKDF (reference sequence). V was trimmed by 0 bases and J by 4 bases, leaving 12 bases between them. CDR3 length: 15 residues. This CDR3 reads CATSRDLGVTETQYF. CDR3 DNA sequence: TGTGCCACCAGCAGAGATCTGGGGGTAACAGAGACCCAGTACTTC.

The gene calls are TRBV28 and TRBJ1-3, with 10 bases matching TRBD1. The germline V gene has CDR1 MDHEN and CDR2 SYDVKM. The CDR3 is 20 amino acids. The junction had 20 bases not matched to a gene; V was cut back by 9 bases and J by 0 bases. CDR3 amino acids: CASYGGTRDRGTSSGNTIYF. The CDR3 DNA reads TGTGCCAGTTATGGGGGGACCCGGGACAGGGGAACGAGCTCTGGAAACACCATATATTTT.